The 9 T cell receptor beta chains below were found in one sample sequenced in a study of blood T cell repertoires in COVID-19 (dated by TCRdb to about 2020). Library preparation employed the immunoSEQ multiplex PCR assay. This is the immuneACCESS table as TCRdb keeps it, with only in-frame sequences that have V and J called. A part of the clones is gone; compared with another copy, unresolved V genes explain less than half, and the rest is unexplained. The sample table records some 91,000 clones; over 65% of these occur just once. The ten largest clones capture approximately 10% of the sample. The sequenced sample was peripheral blood. Receptor source: a human donor in a cohort sampled during active COVID-19.

The genes are TRBV5-4 and TRBJ2-7; 8 nucleotides agree with TRBD1. The V gene's germline CDR1 is SGHNT and CDR2 YYREEE (reference sequence). The trim removed 4 bases at V and 6 bases at J, leaving 9 bases unmatched. The CDR3 has 14 amino acids. CDR3 DNA sequence: TGTGCCAGCAGCAACCCGGACAGGGCGGGCGAGCAGTACTTC. The encoded protein is CASSNPDRAGEQYF.

The gene calls are TRBV3-1 (or the pseudogene TRBV3-2) and TRBJ2-7; D is perhaps TRBD2 (5 bases). V was clipped by 0 bases and J by 3 bases, with 9 bases between them. The CDR3 loop spans 14 amino acids. Germline V lookup: CDR1 LGHDT, CDR2 YNNKEL (reference sequence). Written as DNA, the CDR3 is TGTGCCAGCAGCCAAGATGGGAGCCGCTACGAGCAGTACTTC. This gives the protein CASSQDGSRYEQYF.

This sequence joins TRBV5-4 and TRBJ2-6; D not certain. Per the germline V gene, CDR1 is SGHNT and CDR2 is YYREEE (reference sequence). Between the trimmed V and J ends, which lost 0 bases and 0 bases, there was a span of 4 bases. This CDR3 comprises 15 residues. The CDR3 nucleotides read TGTGCCAGCAGCTTGGCGTTCTCTGGGGCCAACGTCCTGACTTTC. Protein product: CASSLAFSGANVLTF.

The V and J genes are TRBV28 and TRBJ1-3, with a weak D call TRBD1 (5 bases). The CDR3 consists of 16 residues. V was clipped by 2 bases and J by 0 bases, with 11 bases between them. Germline V gene sequence: CDR1 MDHEN, CDR2 SYDVKM. CDR3 coding DNA: TGTGCCAGCAGTTTAGGGGCCCGCTTCTCTGGAAACACCATATATTTT. Its protein is CASSLGARFSGNTIYF.

V usage is TRBV19 and J usage is TRBJ2-7; D gene unclear. The CDR3 has 14 amino acids. V was trimmed by 5 bases and J by 1 base, leaving 12 bases between them. Germline-derived CDR1 and CDR2 are LNHDA and SQIVND (reference sequence). The CDR3 is CASSPQVNSYEQYF. CDR3 nucleotide sequence: TGTGCCAGTAGTCCCCAGGTAAATTCCTACGAGCAGTACTTC.

The chain uses TRBV28 and TRBJ2-2, with 8 bases that match TRBD1. Germline trimming cut 4 bases from V and 5 bases from J; bases unmatched to any gene: 3. The CDR3 totals 14 residues. The germline gives CDR1 MDHEN, CDR2 SYDVKM. In nucleotides, the CDR3 is TGTGCCAGCAGTTCATACAGGGGGACCGGGGAGCTGTTTTTT. Its protein product is CASSSYRGTGELFF.

J is TRBJ2-3 and V is TRBV7-8; D not resolved. The germline V gene encodes CDR1 SGHVS and CDR2 FQNEAQ. The CDR3 has 12 residues. Trimming left V 1 base short and J 6 bases short, with 5 bases between. CDR3 loop: CASSLVSDTQYF. In nucleotides, the CDR3 is TGTGCCAGCAGCTTAGTTTCGGATACGCAGTATTTT. The whole variable domain, remainder taken from reference TRBV7-8 and TRBJ2-3, is GAGVSQSPRYKVAKRGQDVALRCDPISGHVSLFWYQQALGQGPEFLTYFQNEAQLDKSGLPSDRFFAERPEGSVSTLKIQRTQQEDSAVYLCASSLVSDTQYFGPGTRLTVL.

The chain is built from TRBV6-6 and TRBJ2-1; 7 bases fit TRBD1. V gave up 3 bases and J gave up 6 bases; unmatched junction bases: 8. The CDR3 has 15 amino acids. Germline CDR1 reads MNHNY; CDR2 reads SVGAGI (reference sequence). The chain's CDR3 is CASSYFGQAFNEQFF. The DNA of the CDR3 is TGTGCCAGCAGTTATTTCGGACAGGCGTTCAATGAGCAGTTCTTC.

The rearrangement uses TRBV5-6 and TRBJ1-1, with TRBD1 matching 7 bases. The CDR3 covers 13 residues. Trimming took 3 bases from V and 10 from J; bases not matched to a gene: 9. Per germline, CDR1 SGHDT and CDR2 YYEEEE. CDR3 in amino acids: CASSSTGYGGAFF. The CDR3 DNA reads as TGTGCCAGCAGCTCGACAGGGTACGGGGGAGCTTTCTTT.